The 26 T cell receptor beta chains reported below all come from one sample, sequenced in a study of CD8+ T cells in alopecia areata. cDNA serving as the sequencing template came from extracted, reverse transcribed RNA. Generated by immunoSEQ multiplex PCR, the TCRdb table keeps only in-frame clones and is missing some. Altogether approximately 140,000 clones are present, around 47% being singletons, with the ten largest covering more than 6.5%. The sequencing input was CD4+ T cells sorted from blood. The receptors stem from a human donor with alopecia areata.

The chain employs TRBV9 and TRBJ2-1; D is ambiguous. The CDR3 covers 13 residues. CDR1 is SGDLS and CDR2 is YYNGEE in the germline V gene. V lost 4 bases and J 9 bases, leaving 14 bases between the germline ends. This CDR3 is CASSSDPPVEQFF. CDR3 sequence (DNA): TGTGCCAGCAGCTCAGACCCACCGGTTGAGCAGTTCTTC. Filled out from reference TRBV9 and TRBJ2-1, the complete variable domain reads DSGVTQTPKHLITATGQRVTLRCSPRSGDLSVYWYQQSLDQGLQFLIQYYNGEERAKGNILERFSAQQFPDLHSELNLSSLELGDSALYFCASSSDPPVEQFFGPGTRLTVL.

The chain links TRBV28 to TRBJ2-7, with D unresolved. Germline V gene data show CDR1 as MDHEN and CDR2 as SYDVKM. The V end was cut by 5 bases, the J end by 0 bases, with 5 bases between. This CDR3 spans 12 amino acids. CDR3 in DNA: TGTGCCAGCAGTCGAGTCTCCTACGAGCAGTACTTC. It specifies CASSRVSYEQYF.

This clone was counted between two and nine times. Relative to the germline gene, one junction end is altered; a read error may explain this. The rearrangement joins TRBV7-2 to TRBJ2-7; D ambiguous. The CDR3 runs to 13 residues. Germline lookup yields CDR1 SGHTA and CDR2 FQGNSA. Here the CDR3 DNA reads TGTGCCAGCAGTTTAGTCGCCCTCTACGAGCAGTACTTC. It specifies CASSLVALYEQYF.

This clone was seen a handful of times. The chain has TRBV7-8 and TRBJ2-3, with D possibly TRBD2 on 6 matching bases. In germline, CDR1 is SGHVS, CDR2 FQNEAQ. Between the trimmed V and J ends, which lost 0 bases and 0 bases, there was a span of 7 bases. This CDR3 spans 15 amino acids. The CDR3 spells CASSLAGGSTDTQYF. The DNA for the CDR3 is TGTGCCAGCAGCTTAGCGGGAGGTAGCACAGATACGCAGTATTTT.

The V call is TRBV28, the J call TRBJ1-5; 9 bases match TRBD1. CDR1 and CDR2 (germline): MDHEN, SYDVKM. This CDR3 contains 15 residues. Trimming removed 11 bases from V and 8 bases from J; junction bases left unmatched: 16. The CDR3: CAALSGGQGIEPQHF. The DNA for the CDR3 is TGTGCCGCCCTCTCCGGGGGACAGGGCATCGAGCCCCAGCATTTT.

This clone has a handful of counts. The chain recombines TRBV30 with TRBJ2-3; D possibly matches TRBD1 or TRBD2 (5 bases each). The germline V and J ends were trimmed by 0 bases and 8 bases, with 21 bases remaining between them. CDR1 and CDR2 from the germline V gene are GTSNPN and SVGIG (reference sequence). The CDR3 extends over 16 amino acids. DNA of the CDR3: TGTGCCTGGAGTGTATATCGGGGCCAGGGTTATCGTACGCAGTATTTT. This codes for CAWSVYRGQGYRTQYF. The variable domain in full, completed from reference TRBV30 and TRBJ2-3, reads SQTIHQWPATLVQPVGSPLSLECTVEGTSNPNLYWYRQAAGRGLQLLFYSVGIGQISSEVPQNLSASRPQDRQFILSSKKLLLSDSGFYLCAWSVYRGQGYRTQYFGPGTRLTVL.

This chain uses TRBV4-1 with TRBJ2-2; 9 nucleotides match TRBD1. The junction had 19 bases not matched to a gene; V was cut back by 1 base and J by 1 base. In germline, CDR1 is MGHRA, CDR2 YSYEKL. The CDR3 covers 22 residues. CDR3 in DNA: TGCGCCAGCAGCCAAGCACCCTACAGGGGGCGACGGGACCCCCTGAACACCGGGGAGCTGTTTTTT. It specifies CASSQAPYRGRRDPLNTGELFF.

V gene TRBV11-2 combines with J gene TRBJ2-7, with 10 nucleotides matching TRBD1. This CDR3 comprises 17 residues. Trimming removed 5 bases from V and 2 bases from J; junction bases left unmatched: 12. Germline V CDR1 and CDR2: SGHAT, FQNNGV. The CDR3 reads CASSPRGRDRGTYEQYF. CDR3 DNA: TGTGCCAGCAGCCCCCGGGGCCGGGACAGGGGTACCTACGAGCAGTACTTC.

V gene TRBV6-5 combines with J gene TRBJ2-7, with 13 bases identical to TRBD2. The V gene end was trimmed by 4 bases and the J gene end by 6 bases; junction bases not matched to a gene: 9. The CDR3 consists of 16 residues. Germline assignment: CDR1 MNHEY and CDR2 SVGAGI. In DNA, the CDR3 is TGTGCCAGCAGTTCCACTAGCGGGAGGGCCCGGGGCGAGCAGTACTTC. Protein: CASSSTSGRARGEQYF.

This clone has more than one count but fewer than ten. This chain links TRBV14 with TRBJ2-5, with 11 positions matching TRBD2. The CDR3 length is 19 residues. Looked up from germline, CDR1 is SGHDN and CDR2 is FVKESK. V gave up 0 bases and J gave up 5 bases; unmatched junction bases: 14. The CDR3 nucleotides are TGTGCCAGCAGCCAAGACCAACCTCGACTAGCGGGAAGGGGTGAGACCCAGTACTTC. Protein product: CASSQDQPRLAGRGETQYF.

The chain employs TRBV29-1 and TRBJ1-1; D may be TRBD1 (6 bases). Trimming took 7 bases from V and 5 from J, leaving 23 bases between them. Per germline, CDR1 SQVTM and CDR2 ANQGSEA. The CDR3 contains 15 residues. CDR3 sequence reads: CSAGRETGAQTEAFF. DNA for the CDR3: TGCAGCGCTGGGCGTGAGACAGGAGCTCAAACTGAAGCTTTCTTT.

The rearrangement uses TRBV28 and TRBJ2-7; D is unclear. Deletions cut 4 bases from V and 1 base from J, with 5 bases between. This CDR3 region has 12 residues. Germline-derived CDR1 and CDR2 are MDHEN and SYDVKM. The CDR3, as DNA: TGTGCCAGCAGTTCACCTTCCTACGAGCAGTACTTC. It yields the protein CASSSPSYEQYF. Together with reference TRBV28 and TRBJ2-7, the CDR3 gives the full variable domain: DVKVTQSSRYLVKRTGEKVFLECVQDMDHENMFWYRQDPGLGLRLIYFSYDVKMKEKGDIPEGYSVSREKKERFSLILESASTNQTSMYLCASSSPSYEQYFGPGTRLTVT.

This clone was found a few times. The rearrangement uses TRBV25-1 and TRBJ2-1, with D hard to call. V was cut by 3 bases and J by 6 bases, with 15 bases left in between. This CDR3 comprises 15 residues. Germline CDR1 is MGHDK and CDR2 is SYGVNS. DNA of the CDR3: TGTGCCAGCAGTGAGGCCCCCCCGAAGGCCAATGAGCAGTTCTTC. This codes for CASSEAPPKANEQFF.

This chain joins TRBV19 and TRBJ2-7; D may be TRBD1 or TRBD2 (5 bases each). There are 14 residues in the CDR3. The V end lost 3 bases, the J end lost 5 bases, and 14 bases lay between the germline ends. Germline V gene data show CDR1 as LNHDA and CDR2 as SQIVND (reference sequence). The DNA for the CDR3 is TGTGCCAGTAGTATTGGCCAGGGAGTCGACGAGCAGTACTTC. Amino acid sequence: CASSIGQGVDEQYF.

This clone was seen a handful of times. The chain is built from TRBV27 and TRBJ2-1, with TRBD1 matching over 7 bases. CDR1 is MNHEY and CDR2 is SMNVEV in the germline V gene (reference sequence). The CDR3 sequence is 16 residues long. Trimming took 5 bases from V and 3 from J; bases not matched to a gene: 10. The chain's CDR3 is CASSVGTEGNYNEQFF. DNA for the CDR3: TGTGCCAGCAGTGTCGGGACAGAGGGGAACTACAATGAGCAGTTCTTC.

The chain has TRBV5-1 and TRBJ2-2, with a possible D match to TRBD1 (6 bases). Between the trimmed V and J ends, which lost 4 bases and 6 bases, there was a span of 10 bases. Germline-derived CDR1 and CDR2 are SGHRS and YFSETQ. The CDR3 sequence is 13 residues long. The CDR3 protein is CASSAGVAGELFF. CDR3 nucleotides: TGCGCCAGCAGCGCAGGGGTGGCCGGGGAGCTGTTTTTT.

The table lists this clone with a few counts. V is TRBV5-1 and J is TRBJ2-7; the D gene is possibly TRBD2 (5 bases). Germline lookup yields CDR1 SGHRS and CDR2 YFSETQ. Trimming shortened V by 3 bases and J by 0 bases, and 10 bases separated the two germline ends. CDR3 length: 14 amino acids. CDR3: CASSSDFTSYEQYF. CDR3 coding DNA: TGCGCCAGCAGCTCGGACTTCACCTCCTACGAGCAGTACTTC. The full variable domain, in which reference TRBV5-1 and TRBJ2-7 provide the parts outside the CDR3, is KAGVTQTPRYLIKTRGQQVTLSCSPISGHRSVSWYQQTPGQGLQFLFEYFSETQRNKGNFPGRFSGRQFSNSRSEMNVSTLELGDSALYLCASSSDFTSYEQYFGPGTRLTVT.

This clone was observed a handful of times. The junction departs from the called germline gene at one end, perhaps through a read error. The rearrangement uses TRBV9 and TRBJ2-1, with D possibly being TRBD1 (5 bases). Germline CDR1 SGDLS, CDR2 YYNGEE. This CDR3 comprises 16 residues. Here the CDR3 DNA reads TGTGCCAGCAGCCCCCGCGGCCAGGGATCCTTCAATGAGCAGTTCTTC. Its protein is CASSPRGQGSFNEQFF. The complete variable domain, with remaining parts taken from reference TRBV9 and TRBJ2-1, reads DSGVTQTPKHLITATGQRVTLRCSPRSGDLSVYWYQQSLDQGLQFLIQYYNGEERAKGNILERFSAQQFPDLHSELNLSSLELGDSALYFCASSPRGQGSFNEQFFGPGTRLTVL.

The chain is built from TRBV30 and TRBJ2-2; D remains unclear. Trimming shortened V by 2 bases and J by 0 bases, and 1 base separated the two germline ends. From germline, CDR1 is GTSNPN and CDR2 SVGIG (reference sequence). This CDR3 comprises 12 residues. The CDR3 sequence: CAWSSNTGELFF. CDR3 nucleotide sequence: TGTGCCTGGAGTTCGAACACCGGGGAGCTGTTTTTT.

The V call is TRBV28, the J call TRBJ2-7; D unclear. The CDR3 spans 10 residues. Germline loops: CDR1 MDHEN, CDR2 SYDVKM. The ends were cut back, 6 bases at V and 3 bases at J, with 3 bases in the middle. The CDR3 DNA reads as TGTGCCAGCAGCCGCTACGAGCAGTACTTC. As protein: CASSRYEQYF.

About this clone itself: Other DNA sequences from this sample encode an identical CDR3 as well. In nucleotides, the CDR3 is TGTGCCAGCAGCGTAGGAGGGACCGGGGAGCTGTTTTTT. Its protein product is CASSVGGTGELFF. The V call is TRBV9, the J call TRBJ2-2, with D perhaps TRBD2 (5 bases). V was shortened by 0 bases and J by 5 bases, with 5 bases between the two germline ends. The CDR3 sequence is 13 residues long. Germline CDR1 reads SGDLS; CDR2 reads YYNGEE.

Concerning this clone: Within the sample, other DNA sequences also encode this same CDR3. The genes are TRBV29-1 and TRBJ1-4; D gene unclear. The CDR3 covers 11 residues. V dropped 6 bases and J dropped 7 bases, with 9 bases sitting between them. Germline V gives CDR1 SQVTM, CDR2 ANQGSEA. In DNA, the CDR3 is TGCAGCGTAAACCTGGGTGAAAAACTGTTTTTT. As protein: CSVNLGEKLFF.

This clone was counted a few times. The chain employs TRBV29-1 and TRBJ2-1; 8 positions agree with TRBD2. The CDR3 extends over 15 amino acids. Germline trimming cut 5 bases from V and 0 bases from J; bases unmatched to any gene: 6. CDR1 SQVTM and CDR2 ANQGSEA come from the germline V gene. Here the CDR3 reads CSVQKRGSSYNEQFF. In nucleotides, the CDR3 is TGCAGCGTTCAAAAGCGGGGGAGCTCCTACAATGAGCAGTTCTTC.

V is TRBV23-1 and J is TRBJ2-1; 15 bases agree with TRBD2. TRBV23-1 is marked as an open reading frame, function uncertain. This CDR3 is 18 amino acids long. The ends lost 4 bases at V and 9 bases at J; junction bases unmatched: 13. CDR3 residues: CASSPTGLAGGPGGEQFF. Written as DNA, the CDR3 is TGCGCCAGCAGTCCCACCGGACTAGCGGGAGGGCCGGGAGGTGAGCAGTTCTTC.

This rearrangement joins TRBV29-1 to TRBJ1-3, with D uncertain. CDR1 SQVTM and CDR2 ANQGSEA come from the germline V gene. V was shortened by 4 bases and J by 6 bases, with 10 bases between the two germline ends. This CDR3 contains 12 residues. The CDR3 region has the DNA TGCAGCGTTGGCCGGGGAGAAAACACCATATATTTT. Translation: CSVGRGENTIYF.

CDR3 DNA sequence: TGTGCCAGCTCGGGACACGGGACTTCCTACGAGCAGTACTTC. Translating it yields CASSGHGTSYEQYF. The genes are TRBV6-6 and TRBJ2-7; either TRBD1 or TRBD2 may supply D (6 bases each). The CDR3 covers 14 residues. CDR1 and CDR2 from the germline V gene are MNHNY and SVGAGI (reference sequence). V shed 8 bases and J shed 1 base, with 15 bases lying between them.